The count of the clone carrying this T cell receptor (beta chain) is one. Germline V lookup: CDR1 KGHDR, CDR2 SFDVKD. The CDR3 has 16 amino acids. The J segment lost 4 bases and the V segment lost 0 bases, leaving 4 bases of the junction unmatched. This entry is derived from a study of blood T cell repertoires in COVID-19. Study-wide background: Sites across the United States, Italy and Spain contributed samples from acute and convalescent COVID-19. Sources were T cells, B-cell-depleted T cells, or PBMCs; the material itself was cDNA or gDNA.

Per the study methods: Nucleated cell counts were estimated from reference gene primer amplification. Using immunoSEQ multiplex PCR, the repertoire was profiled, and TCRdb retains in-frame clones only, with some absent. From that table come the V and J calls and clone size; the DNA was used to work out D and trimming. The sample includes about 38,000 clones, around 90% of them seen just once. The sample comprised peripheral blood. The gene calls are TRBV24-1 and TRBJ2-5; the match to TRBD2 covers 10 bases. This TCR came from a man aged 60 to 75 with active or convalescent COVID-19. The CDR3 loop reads CATSDLLAGGGETQYF. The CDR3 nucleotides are TGTGCCACCAGTGATTTGTTAGCGGGAGGAGGAGAGACCCAGTACTTC.